These 27 T cell receptor beta chains were sequenced from one sample in a study of shared clonotypes between healthy human individuals. Sequencing used immunoSEQ multiplex PCR; TCRdb keeps in-frame clones, though not all of them. This table has 2 million to 2.5 million clones, less than 95% appearing once. The sequencing input was naive CD4+ T cells from PBMCs. The subset is: CD45RA+ positively selected. These receptors came from a man aged 18 to 29 in good health. Some clones in this sample may be carry-over from other donors' samples.

This chain uses TRBV11-1 with TRBJ1-3; D is unclear. With 3 bases removed from V and 2 bases from J, the gap between germline ends came to 5 bases. CDR1 is SGHAT and CDR2 is FQDESV in the germline V gene (reference sequence). The CDR3 spans 13 residues. CDR3 region: CASSLSAGNTIYF. CDR3 sequence (DNA): TGTGCCAGCAGCTTGAGTGCTGGAAACACCATATATTTT.

The chain carries TRBV6-6 and TRBJ1-4; D call uncertain. Trimming took 7 bases from V and 2 from J, leaving 11 bases between them. The CDR3 runs to 14 residues. Germline assignment: CDR1 MNHNY and CDR2 SVGAGI (reference sequence). The CDR3 sequence: CASTPQPTNEKLFF. The CDR3 coding sequence is TGTGCCAGCACGCCACAGCCCACTAATGAAAAACTGTTTTTT.

This sequence joins TRBV7-2 and TRBJ2-7, with 14 bases matching TRBD2. Trimming took 5 bases from V and 7 from J; bases not matched to a gene: 7. This CDR3 contains 15 residues. CDR1 and CDR2 (germline): SGHTA, FQGNSA. The CDR3 here is CASSPRLAGGSEQYF. CDR3 in DNA: TGTGCCAGCAGCCCGAGACTAGCGGGAGGGAGTGAGCAGTACTTC.

Points on this clone: Additional DNA sequences in this sample encode the identical CDR3. This chain uses TRBV19 with TRBJ2-7, with 10 bases aligning to TRBD2. Looked up from germline, CDR1 is LNHDA and CDR2 is SQIVND (reference sequence). This CDR3 is built from 14 residues. Trimming cost V 6 bases and J 0 bases; bases outside gene matches: 2. CDR3 in DNA: TGTGCCAGTAGCAGGACTAGCGGCTCCTACGAGCAGTACTTC. It translates to CASSRTSGSYEQYF.

The count of this clone is one. The chain links TRBV5-3 to TRBJ2-5, with D perhaps TRBD1 or TRBD2 (6 bases each). TRBV5-3 is annotated as an ORF whose role is uncertain. V shed 0 bases and J shed 10 bases, with 13 bases lying between them. This CDR3 region has 13 residues. The CDR3, as DNA: TGTGCCAGAAGCTTGGCAACAGGGAGGAACCAGTACTTC. Translated: CARSLATGRNQYF.

With respect to this clone: Additional DNA sequences in this sample encode the identical CDR3. The gene calls are TRBV9 and TRBJ2-7, with 7 nucleotides matching TRBD1. This CDR3 spans 15 amino acids. Germline loops: CDR1 SGDLS, CDR2 YYNGEE. The J segment lost 1 base and the V segment lost 0 bases, leaving 4 bases of the junction unmatched. The CDR3 nucleotides read TGTGCCAGCAGCGTAGCAACAGGGGCTTCCTACGAGCAGTACTTC. Protein: CASSVATGASYEQYF.

V usage is TRBV15 and J usage is TRBJ2-2; tentative D call: TRBD2 (5 bases). The germline V and J ends were trimmed by 3 bases and 2 bases, with 10 bases remaining between them. CDR3 length equals 15 residues. From germline, CDR1 is LNHNV and CDR2 YYDKDF (reference sequence). The CDR3 reads CATSRDSFNTGELFF. The DNA of the CDR3 is TGTGCCACCAGCAGGGACTCTTTTAACACCGGGGAGCTGTTTTTT.

This clone was observed once. In nucleotides, the CDR3 is TGTGCTAGTGGCCCATCCTACAATGAGCAGTTCTTC. Protein: CASGPSYNEQFF. The genes are TRBV12-5 and TRBJ2-1; D is unclear. V was pared by 6 bases and J by 1 base, with 4 bases between. CDR1 and CDR2 from the germline V gene are LGHNT and FRNRAP. The CDR3 sequence is 12 residues long.

V gene TRBV7-6 combines with J gene TRBJ1-2, with 8 bases lining up with TRBD1. J gave up 7 bases and V 5 bases, and 12 bases lay outside the gene matches. The germline V gene encodes CDR1 SGHVS and CDR2 FNYEAQ. The CDR3 loop spans 15 amino acids. CDR3 DNA sequence: TGTGCCAGCAGCCGTACAGAGGACAGGGTTTCTGGCTACACCTTC. It specifies CASSRTEDRVSGYTF.

The chain uses TRBV15 and TRBJ2-7; 9 bases fit TRBD2. V gave up 0 bases and J gave up 5 bases; unmatched junction bases: 8. This CDR3 comprises 16 residues. Germline V gene data show CDR1 as LNHNV and CDR2 as YYDKDF (reference sequence). The CDR3 here is CATSRDKGTSYHEQYF. CDR3 nucleotides: TGTGCCACCAGCAGAGATAAGGGGACTAGCTACCACGAGCAGTACTTC.

The chain uses TRBV6-5 and TRBJ2-2; TRBD1 aligns across 7 bases. Trimming at V came to 6 bases and at J to 5 bases, leaving 6 bases not matched to a gene. Germline CDR1 and CDR2: MNHEY and SVGAGI. The length of the CDR3 is 14 residues. For the CDR3, the DNA is TGTGCCAGCAGGCGTACAGGGGAAACCGGGGAGCTGTTTTTT. Its protein is CASRRTGETGELFF.

In the case of this clone: The same CDR3 can be traced to other DNA sequences in this sample. This rearrangement joins TRBV7-3 to TRBJ2-1; weak D call: TRBD2 (5 bases). With 1 base removed from V and 6 bases from J, the gap between germline ends came to 7 bases. Germline V gives CDR1 SGHTA, CDR2 FQGTGA. There are 13 residues in the CDR3. In DNA, the CDR3 is TGTGCCAGCAGCTTAATCCGGGGCAATGAGCAGTTCTTC. Translating it yields CASSLIRGNEQFF. Full variable domain (rest looked up from reference TRBV7-3 and TRBJ2-1): GAGVSQTPSNKVTEKGKYVELRCDPISGHTALYWYRQSLGQGPEFLIYFQGTGAADDSGLPNDRFFAVRPEGSVSTLKIQRTERGDSAVYLCASSLIRGNEQFFGPGTRLTVL.

The V call is TRBV29-1, the J call TRBJ1-1; D gene ambiguous. Germline assignment: CDR1 SQVTM and CDR2 ANQGSEA. The CDR3 consists of 13 residues. Trimming shortened V by 7 bases and J by 1 base, and 13 bases separated the two germline ends. CDR3 amino acids: CSGTYGQNTEAFF. The CDR3 DNA sequence: TGCAGCGGGACCTACGGCCAGAACACTGAAGCTTTCTTT.

Points on this clone: At the DNA level, this CDR3 is encoded by other sequences in the same sample as well. The V call is TRBV10-3, the J call TRBJ2-3; D ambiguous. CDR1 and CDR2 from the germline V gene are ENHRY and SYGVKD. This CDR3 is built from 15 residues. Deletions cut 2 bases from V and 3 bases from J, with 12 bases between. CDR3 loop: CAISENPAGTDTQYF. The DNA of the CDR3 is TGTGCCATCAGTGAGAATCCTGCTGGGACAGATACGCAGTATTTT.

This chain links TRBV7-2 with TRBJ2-3; D possibly corresponds to TRBD2 (6 bases). The CDR3 contains 16 residues. Trimming stripped 2 bases from V and 1 base from J, with 13 bases between. The germline V gene has CDR1 SGHTA and CDR2 FQGNSA. The CDR3 bases are TGTGCCAGCAGCTTACAGGGCGGGACCCGCACAGATACGCAGTATTTT. Protein product: CASSLQGGTRTDTQYF.

The rearrangement uses TRBV5-1 and TRBJ2-2, with D hard to call. The CDR3 spans 14 residues. The V end lost 6 bases, the J end lost 6 bases, and 15 bases lay between the germline ends. The germline gives CDR1 SGHRS, CDR2 YFSETQ. CDR3 DNA: TGCGCCAGCAATGTCGCCCCACCAGCCGGGGAGCTGTTTTTT. Protein product: CASNVAPPAGELFF.

In its sample, this clone was seen once. This sequence joins TRBV11-1 and TRBJ2-7; D unclear. The V end was cut by 2 bases, the J end by 5 bases, with 4 bases between. The germline V gene encodes CDR1 SGHAT and CDR2 FQDESV (reference sequence). The CDR3 is made up of 11 amino acids. As DNA, the CDR3 is TGTGCCAGCAGCTTACGGGACGAGCAGTACTTC. This gives the protein CASSLRDEQYF.

This clone was seen just once. The chain joins TRBV6-1 to TRBJ2-2; D not certain. CDR1 MNHNS and CDR2 SASEGT come from the germline V gene. This CDR3 has 13 residues. The V gene lost 4 bases and the J gene lost 6 bases, with 9 bases spanning the gap. As DNA, the CDR3 is TGTGCCAGCAGTGCGCCGCTGGCCGGGGAGCTGTTTTTT. It yields the protein CASSAPLAGELFF.

This clone was observed a single time. This sequence joins TRBV9 and TRBJ2-5; 9 bases agree with TRBD1. Germline assignment: CDR1 SGDLS and CDR2 YYNGEE. The CDR3 totals 15 residues. The trim removed 4 bases at V and 5 bases at J, leaving 9 bases unmatched. In nucleotides, the CDR3 is TGTGCCAGCAGCCCCCGGGACAGGGTGTTGGAGACCCAGTACTTC. It specifies CASSPRDRVLETQYF.

CDR3 coding DNA: TGCGCCAGCAGCCAAGTTGGGAGGGAAATTGGGGATACGCAGTATTTT. Its translation: CASSQVGREIGDTQYF. V is TRBV4-1 and J is TRBJ2-3, with TRBD2 identical over 7 bases. In germline, CDR1 is MGHRA, CDR2 YSYEKL. Trimming removed 1 base from V and 6 bases from J; junction bases left unmatched: 10. This CDR3 has 16 residues.

This chain connects TRBV23-1 to TRBJ2-7, with 7 bases that match TRBD1. TRBV23-1 is filed as an ORF, its function uncertain. Trimming at V came to 3 bases and at J to 5 bases, leaving 13 bases not matched to a gene. The CDR3 covers 16 residues. This chain's CDR3 is CASSHPKQGILHEQYF. In nucleotides, the CDR3 is TGCGCCAGCAGTCATCCGAAACAGGGGATTCTCCACGAGCAGTACTTC.

CDR3 protein: CSVDRVSGNTIYF. In nucleotides, the CDR3 is TGCAGCGTCGACAGGGTCTCTGGAAACACCATATATTTT. The chain has TRBV29-1 and TRBJ1-3, with 7 bases fitting TRBD1. The germline CDR1 and CDR2 sequences are SQVTM and ANQGSEA. After removal of 6 bases from V and 0 bases from J, the junction contained 2 bases not matched to a gene. The CDR3 loop spans 13 amino acids.

This chain joins TRBV5-1 and TRBJ2-3, with 11 nucleotides matching TRBD2. V gave up 2 bases and J gave up 7 bases; unmatched junction bases: 15. This CDR3 is 18 amino acids long. Germline lookup yields CDR1 SGHRS and CDR2 YFSETQ. Here the CDR3 reads CASSFRTSGRLERNTQYF. DNA of the CDR3: TGCGCCAGCAGCTTTCGGACTAGCGGGCGCCTGGAGAGGAATACGCAGTATTTT.

This clone occurred once. The genes are TRBV5-1 and TRBJ2-5; 7 nucleotides match TRBD2. This CDR3 is built from 13 residues. The ends lost 4 bases at V and 5 bases at J; junction bases unmatched: 5. Germline CDR1 is SGHRS and CDR2 is YFSETQ. CDR3 in amino acids: CASSRGGRETQYF. CDR3 nucleotide sequence: TGCGCCAGCAGCCGCGGGGGTAGGGAGACCCAGTACTTC.

As to this clone: Other nucleotide sequences from this sample produce the same CDR3. This chain joins TRBV2 and TRBJ1-5; D is perhaps TRBD1 (6 bases). Germline V gene data show CDR1 as SNHLY and CDR2 as FYNNEI. The V end was cut by 3 bases, the J end by 2 bases, with 11 bases between. There are 15 residues in the CDR3. The CDR3 DNA reads TGTGCCAGCAGTGAGGCCAGGGGAGGCAATCAGCCCCAGCATTTT. Amino acid sequence: CASSEARGGNQPQHF.

The chain carries TRBV14 and TRBJ1-2; no reliable D call. The V gene's germline CDR1 is SGHDN and CDR2 FVKESK. Deletions cut 4 bases from V and 7 bases from J, with 13 bases between. The CDR3 consists of 13 residues. CDR3 amino acids: CASSPLAEGGYTF. In DNA form, the CDR3 reads TGTGCCAGCAGCCCCTTGGCGGAGGGTGGCTACACCTTC. The full variable domain, in which reference TRBV14 and TRBJ1-2 provide the parts outside the CDR3, is EAGVTQFPSHSVIEKGQTVTLRCDPISGHDNLYWYRRVMGKEIKFLLHFVKESKQDESGMPNNRFLAERTGGTYSTLKVQPAELEDSGVYFCASSPLAEGGYTFGSGTRLTVV.

This chain uses TRBV4-1 with TRBJ2-7; no definite D call. Between the trimmed V and J ends, which lost 4 bases and 3 bases, there was a span of 13 bases. Germline V CDR1 and CDR2: MGHRA, YSYEKL. The CDR3 is 14 residues long. CDR3 loop: CASSPDSFGYEQYF. CDR3 DNA: TGCGCCAGCAGCCCCGACTCGTTTGGCTACGAGCAGTACTTC.